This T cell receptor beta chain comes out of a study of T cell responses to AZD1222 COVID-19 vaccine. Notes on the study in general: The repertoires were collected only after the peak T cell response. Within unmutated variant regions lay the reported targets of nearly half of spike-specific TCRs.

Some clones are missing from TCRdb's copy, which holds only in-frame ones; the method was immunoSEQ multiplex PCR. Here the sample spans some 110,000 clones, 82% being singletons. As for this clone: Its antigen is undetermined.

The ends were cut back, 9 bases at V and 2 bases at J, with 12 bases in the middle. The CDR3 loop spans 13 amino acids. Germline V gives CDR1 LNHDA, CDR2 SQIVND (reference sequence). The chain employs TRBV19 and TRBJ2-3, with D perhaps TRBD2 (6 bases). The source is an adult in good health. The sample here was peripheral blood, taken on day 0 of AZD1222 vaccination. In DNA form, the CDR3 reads TGTGCCAGCGCGGGGACTTACACAGATACGCAGTATTTT. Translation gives CASAGTYTDTQYF.